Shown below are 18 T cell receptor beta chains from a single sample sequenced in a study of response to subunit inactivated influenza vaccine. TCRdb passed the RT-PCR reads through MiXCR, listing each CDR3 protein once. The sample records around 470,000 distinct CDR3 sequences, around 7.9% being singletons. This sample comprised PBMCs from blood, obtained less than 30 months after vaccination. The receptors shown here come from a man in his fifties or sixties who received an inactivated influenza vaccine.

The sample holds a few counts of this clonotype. The CDR3 loop reads CASSQTGGTETQYF. In nucleotides, the CDR3 is TGTGCCAGCAGCCAAACCGGGGGAACGGAGACCCAGTACTTC. This chain joins TRBV3-1 and TRBJ2-5; possible D gene TRBD2, 6 bases. The CDR3 is 14 residues long. The V and J ends lost 2 bases and 5 bases respectively, with 12 bases between them. CDR1 is LGHDT, CDR2 YNNKEL, per germline (reference sequence).

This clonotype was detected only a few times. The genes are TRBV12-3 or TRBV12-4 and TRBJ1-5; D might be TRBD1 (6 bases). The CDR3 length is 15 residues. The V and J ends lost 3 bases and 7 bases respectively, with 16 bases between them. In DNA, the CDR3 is TGTGCCAGCAGTTTTACACAGGGAGGAGGGCAGCCCCAGCATTTT. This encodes CASSFTQGGGQPQHF.

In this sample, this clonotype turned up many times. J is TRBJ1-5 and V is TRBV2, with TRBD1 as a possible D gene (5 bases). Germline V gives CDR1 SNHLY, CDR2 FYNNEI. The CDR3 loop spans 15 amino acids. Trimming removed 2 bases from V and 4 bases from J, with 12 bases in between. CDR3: CASSEMRGGNQPQHF. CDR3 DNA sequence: TGTGCCAGCAGTGAAATGAGGGGTGGAAATCAGCCCCAGCATTTT.

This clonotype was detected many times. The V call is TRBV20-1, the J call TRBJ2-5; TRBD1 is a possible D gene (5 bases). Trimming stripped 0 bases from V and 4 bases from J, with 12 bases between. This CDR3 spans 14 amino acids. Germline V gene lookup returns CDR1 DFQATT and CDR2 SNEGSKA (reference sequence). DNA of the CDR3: TGCAGTGCTAGAGATCAAAGGCAGGGAGAGACCCAGTACTTC. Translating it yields CSARDQRQGETQYF.

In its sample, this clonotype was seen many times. The CDR3, as DNA: TGTGCCAGCAGTTTAGGGGCTCTAGGAGCGGGAGTTGCGCAGTATTTT. This gives the protein CASSLGALGAGVAQYF. V is TRBV28 and J is TRBJ2-3; 8 nucleotides line up with TRBD2. Germline V lookup: CDR1 MDHEN, CDR2 SYDVKM. The CDR3 spans 16 residues. The trim removed 2 bases at V and 10 bases at J, leaving 14 bases unmatched.

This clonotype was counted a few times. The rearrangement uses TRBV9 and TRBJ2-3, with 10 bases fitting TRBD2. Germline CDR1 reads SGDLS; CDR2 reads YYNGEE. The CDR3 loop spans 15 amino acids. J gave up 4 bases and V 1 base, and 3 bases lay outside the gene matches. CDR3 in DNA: TGTGCCAGCAGCGTACTCCTAGCGGGAGCAGATACGCAGTATTTT. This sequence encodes CASSVLLAGADTQYF.

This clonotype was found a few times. The CDR3 spells CASRRGSREITEAFF. The CDR3 nucleotides read TGTGCCAGCAGACGAGGGAGCCGGGAGATCACTGAAGCTTTCTTT. This chain uses TRBV4-2 with TRBJ1-1; D unresolved. CDR3 length: 15 amino acids. The germline V gene encodes CDR1 LGHNA and CDR2 YNFKEQ. V dropped 6 bases and J dropped 4 bases, with 18 bases sitting between them.

The CDR3 reads CSAAWTTTGELFF. For the CDR3, the DNA is TGCAGTGCAGCGTGGACAACCACCGGGGAGCTGTTTTTT. The V gene is TRBV20-1, the J gene TRBJ2-2; tentatively, D is TRBD1 (5 bases). Trimming removed 6 bases at V and 4 bases at J, with 12 bases between. The germline CDR1 and CDR2 sequences are DFQATT and SNEGSKA (reference sequence). This CDR3 comprises 13 residues.

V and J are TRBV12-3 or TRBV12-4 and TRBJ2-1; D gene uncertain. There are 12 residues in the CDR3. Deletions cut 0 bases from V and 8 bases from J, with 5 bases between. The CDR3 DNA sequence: TGTGCCAGCAGTTTAGCCCCGGATGAGCAGTTCTTC. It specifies CASSLAPDEQFF.

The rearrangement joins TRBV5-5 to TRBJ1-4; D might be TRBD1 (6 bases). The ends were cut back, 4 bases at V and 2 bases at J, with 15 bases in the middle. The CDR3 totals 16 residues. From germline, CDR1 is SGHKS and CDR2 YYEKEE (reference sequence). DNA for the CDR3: TGTGCCAGCAGCAACCTTCCCACAGGGACTAATGAAAAACTGTTTTTT. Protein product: CASSNLPTGTNEKLFF.

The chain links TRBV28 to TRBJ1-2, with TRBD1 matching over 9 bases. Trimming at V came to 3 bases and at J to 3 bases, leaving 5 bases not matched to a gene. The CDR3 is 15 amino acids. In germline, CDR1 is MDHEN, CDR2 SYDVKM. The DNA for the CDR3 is TGTGCCAGCAGTTTGGGGGACAGGGATCACTATGGCTACACCTTC. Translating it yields CASSLGDRDHYGYTF.

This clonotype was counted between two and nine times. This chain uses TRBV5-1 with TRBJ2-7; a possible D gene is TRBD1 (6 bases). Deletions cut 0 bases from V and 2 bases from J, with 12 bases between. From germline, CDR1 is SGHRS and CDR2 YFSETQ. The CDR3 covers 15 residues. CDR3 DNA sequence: TGCGCCAGCAGCTTGGAGGCAGGGGAGCCCTACGAGCAGTACTTC. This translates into CASSLEAGEPYEQYF.

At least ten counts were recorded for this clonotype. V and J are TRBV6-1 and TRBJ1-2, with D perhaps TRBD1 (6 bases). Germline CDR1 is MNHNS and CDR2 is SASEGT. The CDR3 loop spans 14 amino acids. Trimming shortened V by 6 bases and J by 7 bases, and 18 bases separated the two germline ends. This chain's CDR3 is CASSRGQPSGGYTF. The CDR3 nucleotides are TGTGCCAGCAGCAGAGGACAGCCATCGGGTGGCTACACCTTC.

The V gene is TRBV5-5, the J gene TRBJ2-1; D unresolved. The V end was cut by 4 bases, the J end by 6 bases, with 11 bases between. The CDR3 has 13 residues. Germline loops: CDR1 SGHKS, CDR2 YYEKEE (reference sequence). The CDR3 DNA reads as TGTGCCAGCAGCCCCCAGGTTCTCAATGAGCAGTTCTTC. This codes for CASSPQVLNEQFF.

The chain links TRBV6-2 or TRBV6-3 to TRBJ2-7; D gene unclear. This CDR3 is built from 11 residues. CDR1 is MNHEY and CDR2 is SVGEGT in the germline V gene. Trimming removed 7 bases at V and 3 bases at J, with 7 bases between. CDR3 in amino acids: CASTNSYEQYF. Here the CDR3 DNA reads TGTGCCAGCACTAACAGCTACGAGCAGTACTTC.

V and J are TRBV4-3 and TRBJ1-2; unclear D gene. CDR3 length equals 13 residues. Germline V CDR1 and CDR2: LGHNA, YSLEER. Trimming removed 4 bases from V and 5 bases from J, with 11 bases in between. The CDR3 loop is CASSPEVGYGYTF. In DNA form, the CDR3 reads TGCGCCAGCAGCCCAGAAGTGGGATATGGCTACACCTTC.

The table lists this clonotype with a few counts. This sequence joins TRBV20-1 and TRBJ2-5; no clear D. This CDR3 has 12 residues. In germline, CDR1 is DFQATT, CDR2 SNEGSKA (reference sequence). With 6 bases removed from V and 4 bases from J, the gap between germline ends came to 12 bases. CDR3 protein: CSAQKGRETQYF. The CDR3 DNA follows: TGCAGTGCCCAGAAGGGTAGAGAGACCCAGTACTTC.

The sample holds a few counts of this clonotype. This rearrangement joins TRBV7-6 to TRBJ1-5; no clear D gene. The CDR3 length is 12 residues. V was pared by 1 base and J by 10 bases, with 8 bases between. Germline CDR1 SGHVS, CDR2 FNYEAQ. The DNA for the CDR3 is TGTGCCAGCAGCTTAGGTATGGGCCCCCAGCATTTT. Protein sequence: CASSLGMGPQHF. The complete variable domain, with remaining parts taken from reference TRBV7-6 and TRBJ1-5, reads GAGVSQSPRYKVTKRGQDVALRCDPISGHVSLYWYRQALGQGPEFLTYFNYEAQQDKSGLPNDRFSAERPEGSISTLTIQRTEQRDSAMYRCASSLGMGPQHFGDGTRLSIL.